What follows are 32 T cell receptor beta chains derived from one specimen sequenced in a study of blood T cells in healthy people across ages. Primers used in a second PCR of roughly 6 to 11 cycles were a sample-barcoded 5' primer and a J-beta primer mix. TCRdb reprocessed the 5' RACE reads with MiXCR, giving one entry per CDR3 protein. The data show around 850,000 distinct CDR3 sequences, 36% seen once. The source material was blood. The receptors originated from a man aged 18 to 30 in good health.

The rearrangement links TRBV12-3 or TRBV12-4 to TRBJ2-1, with 8 bases that match TRBD2. This CDR3 is 15 amino acids long. J lost 7 bases, V lost 6 bases, and 11 bases had no gene match. The CDR3 here is CASSDGLAGRNEQFF. The CDR3 region has the DNA TGTGCCAGCAGCGATGGACTAGCTGGAAGAAATGAGCAGTTCTTC.

This clonotype has only a few counts. The V and J genes are TRBV5-4 and TRBJ2-2; TRBD1 is a possible D gene (6 bases). The CDR3 extends over 16 amino acids. The germline gives CDR1 SGHNT, CDR2 YYREEE (reference sequence). Trimming took off 0 bases at V and 0 bases at J, with 9 bases between the two ends. The CDR3 loop reads CASSLVGTTNTGELFF. CDR3 nucleotide sequence: TGTGCCAGCAGCTTGGTCGGGACAACGAACACCGGGGAGCTGTTTTTT.

The V gene is TRBV5-1, the J gene TRBJ2-1; no firm D call. This CDR3 contains 14 residues. Germline V gene sequence: CDR1 SGHRS, CDR2 YFSETQ. Trimming took off 0 bases at V and 6 bases at J, with 10 bases between the two ends. The CDR3 protein is CASSLGRAANEQFF. As DNA, the CDR3 is TGCGCCAGCAGCTTGGGTCGCGCAGCCAATGAGCAGTTCTTC.

Comment on this clonotype: At one end, the junction sequence differs from germline, possibly due to a read error. This rearrangement joins TRBV6-6 to TRBJ2-5, with D perhaps matching TRBD1 (5 bases). The CDR3 has 13 residues. Looked up from germline, CDR1 is MNHNY and CDR2 is SVGAGI (reference sequence). The CDR3, as DNA: TGTGCCAGCAGTGACTCGTCAGGGTCTGAGCAGTACTTC. Its protein product is CASSDSSGSEQYF.

This clonotype was seen only a few times. The V and J genes are TRBV29-1 and TRBJ2-1, with 11 bases matching TRBD2. J gave up 0 bases and V 4 bases, and 8 bases lay outside the gene matches. CDR1 and CDR2 (germline): SQVTM, ANQGSEA. The CDR3 totals 17 residues. CDR3 DNA sequence: TGCAGCGTTGGGGCACTAGCGGGGGCCCGCTCCTACAATGAGCAGTTCTTC. Encoded protein: CSVGALAGARSYNEQFF.

This clonotype was recorded at least ten times. The genes are TRBV12-5 and TRBJ2-7; D not resolved. The germline V and J ends were trimmed by 2 bases and 5 bases, with 4 bases remaining between them. Germline assignment: CDR1 LGHNT and CDR2 FRNRAP. The CDR3 runs 11 residues. CDR3 bases: TGTGCTAGTGGTTTGCGGGACGAGCAGTACTTC. Translated, it gives CASGLRDEQYF.

The chain is built from TRBV10-3 and TRBJ1-2; D possibly corresponds to TRBD1 (5 bases). This CDR3 is 13 amino acids long. Germline lookup yields CDR1 ENHRY and CDR2 SYGVKD. Trimming shortened V by 11 bases and J by 5 bases, and 18 bases separated the two germline ends. DNA for the CDR3: TGTGCCGCGCTCGACAGTGGGGGGTATGGCTACACCTTC. Its protein is CAALDSGGYGYTF.

About this clonotype itself: A single base separates this from a much larger clone, so it may be a read error. The J gene is TRBJ1-2, the V gene TRBV4-3, with D hard to call. Trimming cost V 0 bases and J 1 base, with 15 bases left between them. The CDR3 spans 17 residues. CDR1 LGHNA and CDR2 YSLEER come from the germline V gene. The CDR3 DNA reads TGCGCCAGCAGCCAAGACCAGGAGATGGTTTTTAACTATGGCTACACCTTC. Encoded protein: CASSQDQEMVFNYGYTF.

There are a few counts of this clonotype. The chain combines TRBV7-3 with TRBJ2-5; 10 bases map to TRBD2. This CDR3 spans 16 amino acids. Germline CDR1 and CDR2: SGHTA and FQGTGA. V gave up 4 bases and J gave up 4 bases; unmatched junction bases: 9. Here the CDR3 reads CASSSKGTSEIETQYF. The CDR3 DNA reads TGTGCCAGCAGCTCCAAAGGGACTAGCGAGATAGAGACCCAGTACTTC.

This clonotype was counted between two and nine times. The chain combines TRBV6-6 with TRBJ1-5, with 9 bases matching TRBD1. Germline assignment: CDR1 MNHNY and CDR2 SVGAGI (reference sequence). The CDR3 length is 17 residues. V gave up 4 bases and J gave up 6 bases; unmatched junction bases: 13. CDR3 nucleotides: TGTGCCAGCAGTTCCCCGGCCGGGACAGGGAGCGGTCAGCCCCAGCATTTT. Translated: CASSSPAGTGSGQPQHF.

This chain joins TRBV14 and TRBJ2-3; tentative D call: TRBD1 (6 bases). The V end lost 0 bases, the J end lost 0 bases, and 7 bases lay between the germline ends. Germline V gene lookup returns CDR1 SGHDN and CDR2 FVKESK. The CDR3 consists of 15 residues. CDR3 amino acids: CASSQERGSTDTQYF. CDR3 in DNA: TGTGCCAGCAGCCAAGAGAGGGGGAGCACAGATACGCAGTATTTT. Drawing the rest from reference TRBV14 and TRBJ2-3, the complete variable domain is EAGVTQFPSHSVIEKGQTVTLRCDPISGHDNLYWYRRVMGKEIKFLLHFVKESKQDESGMPNNRFLAERTGGTYSTLKVQPAELEDSGVYFCASSQERGSTDTQYFGPGTRLTVL.

The chain combines TRBV7-9 with TRBJ2-7; 9 bases map to TRBD1. There are 14 residues in the CDR3. V dropped 5 bases and J dropped 4; count of bases not matched to a gene: 6. Germline CDR1 and CDR2: SEHNR and FQNEAQ (reference sequence). CDR3: CASSPWDRVYEQYF. The CDR3 DNA follows: TGTGCCAGCAGCCCTTGGGACAGGGTTTACGAGCAGTACTTC.

The J gene is TRBJ1-1, the V gene TRBV5-5; D not resolved. The CDR3 has 14 residues. The V end lost 7 bases, the J end lost 1 base, and 14 bases lay between the germline ends. CDR1 SGHKS and CDR2 YYEKEE come from the germline V gene (reference sequence). The CDR3 DNA is TGTGCCAGCGGGTCCGGGTCGGGGAACACTGAAGCTTTCTTT. It specifies CASGSGSGNTEAFF.

As for this clonotype: A read error may explain this, as a much larger clone is one base away. The gene calls are TRBV2 and TRBJ1-4; 9 nucleotides match TRBD1. From germline, CDR1 is SNHLY and CDR2 FYNNEI. The CDR3 consists of 13 residues. Trimming at V came to 8 bases and at J to 5 bases, leaving 3 bases not matched to a gene. CDR3 sequence (DNA): TGTGCCAGCGGGGGGACAGGGAATGAAAAACTGTTTTTT. This encodes CASGGTGNEKLFF. Supplemented by reference TRBV2 and TRBJ1-4, the full variable domain reads EPEVTQTPSHQVTQMGQEVILRCVPISNHLYFYWYRQILGQKVEFLVSFYNNEISEKSEIFDDQFSVERPDGSNFTLKIRSTKLEDSAMYFCASGGTGNEKLFFGSGTQLSVL.

This clonotype has only a few counts. The chain links TRBV6-2 or TRBV6-3 to TRBJ1-5; 7 bases line up with TRBD1. The CDR3 has 14 amino acids. Germline V gene sequence: CDR1 MNHEY, CDR2 SVGEGT. V was clipped by 6 bases and J by 7 bases; unmatched bases: 9. The chain's CDR3 is CASRLTGRGQPQHF. The CDR3 DNA follows: TGTGCCAGCAGGTTGACAGGGAGGGGGCAGCCCCAGCATTTT.

The rearrangement joins TRBV20-1 to TRBJ2-5; possibly TRBD2 for D (7 bases). Trimming left V 3 bases short and J 2 bases short, with 16 bases between. The length of the CDR3 is 15 residues. The V gene's germline CDR1 is DFQATT and CDR2 SNEGSKA (reference sequence). The CDR3 region has the DNA TGCAGTGCTAGTGGGGGAGGGACACTACAAGAGACCCAGTACTTC. It encodes CSASGGGTLQETQYF.

Ten or more counts support this clonotype. The gene calls are TRBV12-3 or TRBV12-4 and TRBJ2-3, with 10 bases fitting TRBD1. With 5 bases clipped from V and 4 bases from J, the junction kept 3 bases outside the gene matches. The CDR3 is 14 residues long. The CDR3, as DNA: TGTGCCAGCAGTGGGACAGGGGAGCCAGATACGCAGTATTTT. Encoded protein: CASSGTGEPDTQYF.

The rearrangement joins TRBV28 to TRBJ2-1; 8 bases are shared with TRBD2. V was pared by 11 bases and J by 1 base, with 16 bases of the junction left unmatched. CDR1 and CDR2 from the germline V gene are MDHEN and SYDVKM. This CDR3 is built from 17 residues. CDR3 nucleotides: TGTGCCGGCACCTCAGCGGGAGAGTTTAAGTCCTACAATGAGCAGTTCTTC. Amino acids: CAGTSAGEFKSYNEQFF.

This clonotype has at least ten counts. The chain uses TRBV4-3 and TRBJ2-1; D gene uncertain. Trimming removed 0 bases from V and 12 bases from J, with 15 bases in between. The CDR3 is made up of 14 amino acids. Per germline, CDR1 LGHNA and CDR2 YSLEER. The DNA of the CDR3 is TGCGCCAGCAGCCAAGAATTTGACCAACCGGGGCAGTTCTTC. Translation: CASSQEFDQPGQFF.

The chain couples TRBV29-1 to TRBJ2-4; 7 bases fit TRBD1. Near its end, the DNA agrees better with TRBJ2-7, so the J call may be wrong. This CDR3 contains 15 residues. From germline, CDR1 is SQVTM and CDR2 ANQGSEA. The CDR3, as DNA: TGCAGCGGGGGTTTACGGGACAGACAAGGCTACGAGCAGTACTTC. Translation: CSGGLRDRQGYEQYF.

The V and J genes are TRBV27 and TRBJ1-1; weak D call: TRBD1 (6 bases). This CDR3 has 15 residues. Germline CDR1 reads MNHEY; CDR2 reads SMNVEV (reference sequence). V dropped 4 bases and J dropped 5 bases, with 17 bases sitting between them. CDR3 nucleotides: TGTGCCAGCAGTTCCCTCCCAGGGGCTACGACTGAAGCTTTCTTT. Its translation: CASSSLPGATTEAFF.

This clonotype turned up a few times. The genes are TRBV6-2 or TRBV6-3 and TRBJ2-7; 7 nucleotides align to TRBD2. CDR3 length equals 14 residues. Germline trimming cut 2 bases from V and 2 bases from J; bases unmatched to any gene: 3. The germline CDR1 and CDR2 sequences are MNHEY and SVGEGT. CDR3 residues: CASSYVLATYEQYF. Here the CDR3 DNA reads TGTGCCAGCAGTTACGTACTAGCGACCTACGAGCAGTACTTC.

This clonotype was seen many times. The chain carries TRBV12-3 or TRBV12-4 and TRBJ1-2, with D possibly being TRBD1 (5 bases). V gave up 5 bases and J gave up 8 bases, with 18 bases separating them. CDR3 length: 14 residues. The chain's CDR3 is CASSRNTGIGGYTF. The DNA for the CDR3 is TGTGCCAGCAGTCGGAATACAGGCATCGGAGGCTACACCTTC.

The chain combines TRBV20-1 with TRBJ1-1, with D possibly TRBD1 on 6 matching bases. The V end lost 6 bases, the J end lost 1 base, and 18 bases lay between the germline ends. CDR1 and CDR2 (germline): DFQATT, SNEGSKA (reference sequence). CDR3 length: 15 amino acids. CDR3 in DNA: TGCAGTGCCAACCGGGGGGGGCTCGGGAACACTGAAGCTTTCTTT. Protein product: CSANRGGLGNTEAFF.

The chain is built from TRBV29-1 and TRBJ1-1; D is unresolved. Germline V CDR1 and CDR2: SQVTM, ANQGSEA. The length of the CDR3 is 11 residues. V was clipped by 5 bases and J by 14 bases, with 18 bases between them. CDR3 bases: TGCAGCGTTTTGGGCCCCGGAGAGGGATTCTTT. The encoded protein is CSVLGPGEGFF.

In regard to this clonotype: This clone may be a read error of a much larger clone one base away. The chain has TRBV20-1 and TRBJ1-2; a weak D match, TRBD1 (5 bases). Germline loops: CDR1 DFQATT, CDR2 SNEGSKA (reference sequence). The V end lost 7 bases, the J end lost 6 bases, and 12 bases lay between the germline ends. This CDR3 is built from 11 residues. CDR3 sequence (DNA): TGCAGTGGATCCAGGGATGATGGCTACACCTTC. Translation: CSGSRDDGYTF.

V is TRBV20-1 and J is TRBJ2-5, with D perhaps given as TRBD1 or TRBD2 (6 bases each). This CDR3 contains 14 residues. CDR1 is DFQATT, CDR2 SNEGSKA, per germline (reference sequence). Deletions cut 5 bases from V and 1 base from J, with 14 bases between. The CDR3 bases are TGCAGTGCTCCGGGGGCCGGGGCCCAAGAGACCCAGTACTTC. Encoded protein: CSAPGAGAQETQYF.

Worth noting for this clonotype: This may stem from a read error, because a much larger clone lies one nucleotide away. The gene calls are TRBV20-1 and TRBJ2-3, with 8 bases identical to TRBD2. Germline V gene data show CDR1 as DFQATT and CDR2 as SNEGSKA (reference sequence). The CDR3 loop spans 19 amino acids. Germline trimming cut 3 bases from V and 2 bases from J; bases unmatched to any gene: 19. The CDR3 sequence: CSASPGASGPKMFTDTQYF. The CDR3 DNA reads TGCAGTGCTAGTCCCGGGGCTAGCGGGCCTAAAATGTTCACAGATACGCAGTATTTT.

Concerning this clonotype itself: One base away lies a much larger clone, so this may be a sequencing read error. The chain recombines TRBV12-3 or TRBV12-4 with TRBJ2-5, with D tentatively TRBD2 (7 bases). The J call is in doubt because the DNA end fits TRBJ2-7 better. There are 15 residues in the CDR3. The CDR3 reads CASSLGGGGHYEQYF. The CDR3 nucleotides read TGTGCCAGCAGTTTAGGGGGCGGGGGCCACTACGAGCAGTACTTC.

The V gene is TRBV10-3, the J gene TRBJ1-1; D perhaps matches TRBD1 (5 bases). Germline-derived CDR1 and CDR2 are ENHRY and SYGVKD. V lost 3 bases to trimming and J lost 0 bases, with 14 bases between them. This CDR3 is built from 16 residues. CDR3: CAISDPRGGMNTEAFF. CDR3 DNA: TGTGCCATCAGTGACCCCCGGGGGGGGATGAACACTGAAGCTTTCTTT.

This clonotype was seen many times. The rearrangement joins TRBV29-1 to TRBJ2-3; D is undetermined. V gave up 7 bases and J gave up 1 base, with 12 bases separating them. There are 13 residues in the CDR3. Germline-derived CDR1 and CDR2 are SQVTM and ANQGSEA. In DNA, the CDR3 is TGCAGCGGATGCATTATCGGCACAGATACGCAGTATTTT. Its protein is CSGCIIGTDTQYF.

The V gene is TRBV7-2, the J gene TRBJ1-6; the D gene is possibly TRBD1 (5 bases). The CDR3 covers 15 residues. CDR1 and CDR2 from the germline V gene are SGHTA and FQGNSA. V was pared by 1 base and J by 3 bases, with 7 bases between. Here the CDR3 reads CASSLVRDYNSPLHF. The CDR3 DNA reads as TGTGCCAGCAGCTTAGTCAGGGACTATAATTCACCCCTCCACTTT.